This record concerns one TCR beta chain sequence. These data are taken from a study of blood T cell repertoires in COVID-19. Study-wide context: From the United States, Italy and Spain came samples of acute and convalescent COVID-19. In each case, the material was cDNA or gDNA derived from T cells, B-cell-depleted T cells, or PBMCs.

Methods used by the authors: By means of reference gene primer amplification, nucleated cell counts were estimated. Here immunoSEQ multiplex PCR was the method, and the copy in TCRdb shows in-frame clones only, minus some. V and J calls and clone size follow that table, whereas D and trimming were derived from the DNA. The sample lists around 95,000 clones, approximately 80% occurring once. Trimming removed 4 bases from V and 3 bases from J; junction bases left unmatched: 12. Germline CDR1 is SGHNT and CDR2 is YYREEE (reference sequence). The CDR3 loop spans 17 amino acids. This TCR derives from a woman aged 70 to 79 with acute or convalescent COVID-19. The gene calls are TRBV5-4 and TRBJ2-3; 9 bases line up with TRBD1. Sequenced input: peripheral blood. CDR3 region: CASSVQPGQGGTDTQYF. Written as DNA, the CDR3 is TGTGCCAGCAGCGTCCAACCGGGACAGGGTGGGACAGATACGCAGTATTTT. The whole variable domain, remainder taken from reference TRBV5-4 and TRBJ2-3, is ETGVTQSPTHLIKTRGQQVTLRCSSQSGHNTVSWYQQALGQGPQFIFQYYREEENGRGNFPPRFSGLQFPNYSSELNVNALELDDSALYLCASSVQPGQGGTDTQYFGPGTRLTVL.